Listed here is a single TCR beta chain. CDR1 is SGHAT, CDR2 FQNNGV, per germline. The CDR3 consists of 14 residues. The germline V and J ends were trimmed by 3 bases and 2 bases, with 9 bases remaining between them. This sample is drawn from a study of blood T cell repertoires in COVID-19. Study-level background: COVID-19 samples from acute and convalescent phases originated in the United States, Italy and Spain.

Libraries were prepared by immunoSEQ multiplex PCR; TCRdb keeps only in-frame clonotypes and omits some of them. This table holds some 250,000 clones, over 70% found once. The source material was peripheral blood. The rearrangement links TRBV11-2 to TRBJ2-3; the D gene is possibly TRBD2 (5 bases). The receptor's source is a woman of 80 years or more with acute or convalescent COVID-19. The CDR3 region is CASSFRGITDTQYF. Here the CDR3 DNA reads TGTGCCAGCAGCTTCCGGGGTATCACAGATACGCAGTATTTT. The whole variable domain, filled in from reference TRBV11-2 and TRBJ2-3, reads EAGVAQSPRYKIIEKRQSVAFWCNPISGHATLYWYQQILGQGPKLLIQFQNNGVVDDSQLPKDRFSAERLKGVDSTLKIQPAKLEDSAVYLCASSFRGITDTQYFGPGTRLTVL.